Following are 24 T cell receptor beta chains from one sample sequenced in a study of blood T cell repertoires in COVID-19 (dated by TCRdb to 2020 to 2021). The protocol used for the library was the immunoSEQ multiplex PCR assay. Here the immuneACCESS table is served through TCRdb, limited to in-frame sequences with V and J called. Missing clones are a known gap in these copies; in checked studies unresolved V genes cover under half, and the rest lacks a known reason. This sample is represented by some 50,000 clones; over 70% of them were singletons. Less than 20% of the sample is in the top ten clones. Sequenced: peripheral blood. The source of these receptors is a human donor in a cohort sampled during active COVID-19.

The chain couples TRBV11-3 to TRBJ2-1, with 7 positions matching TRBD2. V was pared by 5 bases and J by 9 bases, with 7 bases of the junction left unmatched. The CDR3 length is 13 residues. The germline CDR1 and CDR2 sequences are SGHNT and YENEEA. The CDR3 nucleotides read TGTGCCAGCAGCGCCGGACTAGATCGTGAGCAGTTCTTC. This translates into CASSAGLDREQFF.

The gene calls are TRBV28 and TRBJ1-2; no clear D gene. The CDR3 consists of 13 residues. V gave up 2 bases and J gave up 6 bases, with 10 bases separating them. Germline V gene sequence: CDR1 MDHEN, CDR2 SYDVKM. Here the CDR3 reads CASSLRVGDGYTF. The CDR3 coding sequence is TGTGCCAGCAGTTTAAGGGTCGGGGATGGCTACACCTTC.

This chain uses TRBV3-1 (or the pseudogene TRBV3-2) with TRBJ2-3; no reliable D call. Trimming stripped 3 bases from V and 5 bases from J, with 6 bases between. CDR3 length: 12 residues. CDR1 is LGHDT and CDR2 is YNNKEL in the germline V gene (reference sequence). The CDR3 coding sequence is TGTGCCAGCAGCCAGGCCAGAGATACGCAGTATTTT. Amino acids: CASSQARDTQYF.

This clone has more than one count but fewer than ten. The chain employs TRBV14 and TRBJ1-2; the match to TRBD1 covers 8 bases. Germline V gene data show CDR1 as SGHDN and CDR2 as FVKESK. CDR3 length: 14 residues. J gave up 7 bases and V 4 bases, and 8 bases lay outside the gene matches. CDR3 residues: CASSPGQGTVGYTF. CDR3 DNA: TGTGCCAGCAGCCCCGGACAGGGAACGGTTGGCTACACCTTC.

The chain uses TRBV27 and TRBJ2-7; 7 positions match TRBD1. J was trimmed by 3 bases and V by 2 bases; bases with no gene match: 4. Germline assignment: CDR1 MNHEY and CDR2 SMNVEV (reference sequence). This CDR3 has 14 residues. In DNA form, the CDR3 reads TGTGCCAGCAGTTTAGGGACAGCTAGCTACGAGCAGTACTTC. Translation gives CASSLGTASYEQYF.

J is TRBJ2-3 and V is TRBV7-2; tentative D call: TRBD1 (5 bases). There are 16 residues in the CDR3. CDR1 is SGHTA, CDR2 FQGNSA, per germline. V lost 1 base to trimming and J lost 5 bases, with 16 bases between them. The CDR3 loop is CASSLEWGAQRDTQYF. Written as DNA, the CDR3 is TGTGCCAGCAGCTTAGAGTGGGGCGCACAGAGAGATACGCAGTATTTT.

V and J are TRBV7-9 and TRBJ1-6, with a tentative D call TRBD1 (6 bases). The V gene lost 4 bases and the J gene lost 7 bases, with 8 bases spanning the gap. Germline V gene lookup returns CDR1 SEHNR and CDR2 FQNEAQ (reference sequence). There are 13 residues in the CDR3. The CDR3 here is CASSSGGNSPLHF. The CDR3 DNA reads TGTGCCAGCAGCTCGGGGGGCAATTCACCCCTCCACTTT. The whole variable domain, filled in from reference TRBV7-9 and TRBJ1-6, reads DTGVSQNPRHKITKRGQNVTFRCDPISEHNRLYWYRQTLGQGPEFLTYFQNEAQLEKSRLLSDRFSAERPKGSFSTLEIQRTEQGDSAMYLCASSSGGNSPLHFGNGTRLTVT.

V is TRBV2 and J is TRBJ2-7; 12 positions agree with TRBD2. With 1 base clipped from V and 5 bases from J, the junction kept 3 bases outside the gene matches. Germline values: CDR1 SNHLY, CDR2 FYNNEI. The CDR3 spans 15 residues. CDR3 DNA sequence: TGTGCCAGCAGTGAAGTGACTAGCGGGAGCAACGAGCAGTACTTC. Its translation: CASSEVTSGSNEQYF. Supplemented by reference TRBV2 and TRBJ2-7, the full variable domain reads EPEVTQTPSHQVTQMGQEVILRCVPISNHLYFYWYRQILGQKVEFLVSFYNNEISEKSEIFDDQFSVERPDGSNFTLKIRSTKLEDSAMYFCASSEVTSGSNEQYFGPGTRLTVT.

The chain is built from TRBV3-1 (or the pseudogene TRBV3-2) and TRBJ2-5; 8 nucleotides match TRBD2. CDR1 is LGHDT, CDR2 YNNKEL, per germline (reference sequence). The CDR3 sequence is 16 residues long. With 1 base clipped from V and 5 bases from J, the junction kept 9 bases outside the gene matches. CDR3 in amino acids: CASSQGEAGVVETQYF. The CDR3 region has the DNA TGTGCCAGCAGCCAAGGGGAAGCGGGGGTCGTTGAGACCCAGTACTTC.

CDR3 coding DNA: TGTGCCAGCAGCACAGGGATGAACACCGGGGAGCTGTTTTTT. Amino acids: CASSTGMNTGELFF. This chain links TRBV4-2 with TRBJ2-2; D perhaps matches TRBD1 (6 bases). Germline V gives CDR1 LGHNA, CDR2 YNFKEQ. V gave up 5 bases and J gave up 1 base, with 8 bases separating them. The CDR3 length is 14 residues.

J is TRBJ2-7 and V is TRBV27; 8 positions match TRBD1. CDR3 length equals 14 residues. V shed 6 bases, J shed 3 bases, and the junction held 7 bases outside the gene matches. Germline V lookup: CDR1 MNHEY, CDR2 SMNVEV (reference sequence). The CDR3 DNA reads TGTGCCAGCAGCCCCGCAGGGGGCGGCTACGAGCAGTACTTC. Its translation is CASSPAGGGYEQYF.

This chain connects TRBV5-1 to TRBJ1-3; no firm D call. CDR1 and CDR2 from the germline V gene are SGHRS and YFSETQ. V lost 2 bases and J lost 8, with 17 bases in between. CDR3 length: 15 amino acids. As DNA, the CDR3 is TGCGCCAGCAGCTTAAGGTCAGGCCGCCAGGACACCATATATTTT. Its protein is CASSLRSGRQDTIYF.

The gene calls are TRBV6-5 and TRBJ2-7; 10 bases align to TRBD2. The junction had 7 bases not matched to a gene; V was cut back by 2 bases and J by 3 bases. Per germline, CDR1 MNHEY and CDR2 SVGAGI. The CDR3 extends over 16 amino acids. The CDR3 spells CASSYGGLAHDYEQYF. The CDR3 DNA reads TGTGCCAGCAGTTACGGGGGACTAGCGCACGACTACGAGCAGTACTTC.

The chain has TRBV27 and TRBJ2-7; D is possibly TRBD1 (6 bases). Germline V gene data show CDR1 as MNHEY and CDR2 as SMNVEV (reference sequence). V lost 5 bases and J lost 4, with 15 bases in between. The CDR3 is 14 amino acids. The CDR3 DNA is TGTGCCAGCAGTCGCGCCAGGGGTATTTACGAGCAGTACTTC. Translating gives CASSRARGIYEQYF.

Written as DNA, the CDR3 is TGTGCCAGCAGTCTCAGCTCCTATAATTCACCCCTCCACTTT. It specifies CASSLSSYNSPLHF. The rearrangement joins TRBV7-6 to TRBJ1-6; D remains unclear. Between the trimmed V and J ends, which lost 6 bases and 0 bases, there was a span of 6 bases. This CDR3 contains 14 residues. Germline V lookup: CDR1 SGHVS, CDR2 FNYEAQ.

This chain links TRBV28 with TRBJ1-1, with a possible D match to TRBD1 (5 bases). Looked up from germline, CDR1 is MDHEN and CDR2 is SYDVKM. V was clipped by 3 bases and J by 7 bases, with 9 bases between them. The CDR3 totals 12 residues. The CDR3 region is CASSFLDSEAFF. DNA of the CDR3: TGTGCCAGCAGTTTCTTAGACAGTGAAGCTTTCTTT.

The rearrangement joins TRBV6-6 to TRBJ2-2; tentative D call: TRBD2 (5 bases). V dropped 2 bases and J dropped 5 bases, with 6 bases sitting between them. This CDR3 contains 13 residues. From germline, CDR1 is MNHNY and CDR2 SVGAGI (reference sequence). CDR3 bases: TGTGCCAGCAGTTACGGGGAGACCGGGGAGCTGTTTTTT. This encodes CASSYGETGELFF.

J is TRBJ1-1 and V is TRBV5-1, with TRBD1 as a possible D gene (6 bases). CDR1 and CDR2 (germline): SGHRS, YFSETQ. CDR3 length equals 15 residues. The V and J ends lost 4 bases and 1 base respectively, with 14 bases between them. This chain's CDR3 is CASSKDSAGNTEAFF. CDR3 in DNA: TGCGCCAGCAGCAAGGACAGCGCTGGGAACACTGAAGCTTTCTTT. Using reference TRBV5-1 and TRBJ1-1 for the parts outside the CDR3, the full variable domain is KAGVTQTPRYLIKTRGQQVTLSCSPISGHRSVSWYQQTPGQGLQFLFEYFSETQRNKGNFPGRFSGRQFSNSRSEMNVSTLELGDSALYLCASSKDSAGNTEAFFGQGTRLTVV.

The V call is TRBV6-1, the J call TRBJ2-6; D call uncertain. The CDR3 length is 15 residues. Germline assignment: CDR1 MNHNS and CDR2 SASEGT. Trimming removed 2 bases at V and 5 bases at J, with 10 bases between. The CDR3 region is CASSETVLRANVLTF. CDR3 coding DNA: TGTGCCAGCAGTGAAACTGTCCTAAGGGCCAACGTCCTGACTTTC.

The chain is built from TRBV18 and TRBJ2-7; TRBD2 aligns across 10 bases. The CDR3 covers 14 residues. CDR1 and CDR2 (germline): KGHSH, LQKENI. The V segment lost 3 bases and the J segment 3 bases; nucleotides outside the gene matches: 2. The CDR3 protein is CASSPRTSGYEQYF. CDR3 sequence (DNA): TGTGCCAGCTCACCCCGGACTAGCGGCTACGAGCAGTACTTC. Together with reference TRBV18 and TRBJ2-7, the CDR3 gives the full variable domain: NAGVMQNPRHLVRRRGQEARLRCSPMKGHSHVYWYRQLPEEGLKFMVYLQKENIIDESGMPKERFSAEFPKEGPSILRIQQVVRGDSAAYFCASSPRTSGYEQYFGPGTRLTVT.

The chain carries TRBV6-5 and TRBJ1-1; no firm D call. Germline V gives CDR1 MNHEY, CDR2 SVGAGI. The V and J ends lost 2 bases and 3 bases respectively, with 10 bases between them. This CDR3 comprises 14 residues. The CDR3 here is CASSYDKRYTEAFF. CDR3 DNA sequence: TGTGCCAGCAGTTACGACAAGAGATACACTGAAGCTTTCTTT.

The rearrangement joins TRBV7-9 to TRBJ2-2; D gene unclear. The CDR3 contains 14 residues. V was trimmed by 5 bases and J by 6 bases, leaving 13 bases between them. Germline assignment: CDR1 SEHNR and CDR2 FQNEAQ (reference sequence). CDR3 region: CASSPILPSGELFF. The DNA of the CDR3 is TGTGCCAGCAGCCCCATCCTACCCTCCGGGGAGCTGTTTTTT.

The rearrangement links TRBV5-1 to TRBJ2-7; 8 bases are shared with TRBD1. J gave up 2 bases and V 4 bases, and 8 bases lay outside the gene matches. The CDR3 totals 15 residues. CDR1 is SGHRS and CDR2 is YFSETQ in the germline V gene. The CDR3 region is CASSPTGQVPYEQYF. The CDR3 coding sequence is TGCGCCAGCAGCCCAACGGGACAGGTACCCTACGAGCAGTACTTC.

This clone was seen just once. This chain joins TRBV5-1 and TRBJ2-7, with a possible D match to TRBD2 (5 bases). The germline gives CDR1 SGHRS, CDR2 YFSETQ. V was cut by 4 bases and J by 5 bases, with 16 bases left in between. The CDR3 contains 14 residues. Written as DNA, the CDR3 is TGCGCCAGCAGCAGCGGAGGTGCGAGTGACGAGCAGTACTTC. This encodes CASSSGGASDEQYF.